This entry describes one T cell receptor (beta chain). The antigen is unknown. Each replicate PCR on the sorted subsets used roughly 190 ng DNA (about 30,000 T cell genomes). In the authors' workflow: Filtering differed since immunoSEQ provided only junctions, with no quality scores. The assay was immunoSEQ multiplex PCR, and TCRdb's table has in-frame clones only and misses some. The DNA gave D and trimming, while V, J and clone size come from that table. The sample has over a million clones; 65% to 80% are singletons. Germline-derived CDR1 and CDR2 are LNHDA and SQIVND (reference sequence). CDR3 size: 13 residues. The V end was cut by 3 bases, the J end by 4 bases, with 7 bases between. The source of the sample is a study of shared clonotypes between healthy human individuals. Study conclusions and caveats: Four donors showed sharing of approximately 5% of naive CD4 clonotypes.

Investigators divided CD4+ cells into CD45RA+ naive and CD45RA-negative memory subsets. The source of this sequence is a man younger than 35 in good health. J is TRBJ2-1 and V is TRBV19, with D unclear. The sample was memory CD4+ T cells sorted from blood. The sample's subset: CD45RA-negative fraction. The CDR3 sequence: CASSINRYNEQFF. As DNA, the CDR3 is TGTGCCAGTAGTATCAACAGATACAATGAGCAGTTCTTC.